The rows below give T cell receptor beta chains drawn from one sample of a study of human T cells and chemical hapten exposure. TCRdb called the RACE reads again in MiXCR, with one record for every CDR3 protein. The profile shows a few hundred thousand distinct CDR3 sequences, over 8% of them singletons. Sequencing used whole blood, obtained in connection with sensitization to the hapten diphenylcyclopropenone (DPC). The receptor set was obtained from a woman between 40 and 50 years old with alopecia areata. Some clones in this sample may be carry-over from other donors' samples. Each CDR3 is given with its conserved first and last residue. D genes are given only for firm matches. Not all rows give a size; the values are once, few, many and, for expanded clones, a class.

.,TRBJ2-5,TRBV6-2/TRBV6-3,many,14,CASSKSGPQETQYF,TGTGCCAGCAGTAAATCCGGGCCTCAAGAGACCCAGTACTTC
.,TRBJ2-7,TRBV27,.,14,CASSSYRTSYEQYF,TGTGCCAGCAGTTCCTACAGGACTTCCTACGAGCAGTACTTC
.,TRBJ2-3,TRBV30,few,14,CAWSKSGLTDTQYF,TGTGCCTGGAGTAAGAGCGGACTCACAGATACGCAGTATTTT
TRBD2,TRBJ2-7,TRBV28,.,15,CASSPWTSGSNEQYF,TGTGCCAGCAGCCCTTGGACTAGCGGGAGCAACGAGCAGTACTTC
TRBD1,TRBJ2-1,TRBV6-5,.,15,CASSRDRDPLGEQFF,TGTGCCAGCAGTCGCGACAGGGACCCTTTGGGTGAGCAGTTCTTC
.,TRBJ2-7,TRBV7-2,few,14,CASSFNPGPYEQYF,TGTGCCAGCAGCTTTAACCCGGGACCATACGAGCAGTACTTC
.,TRBJ2-7,TRBV18,.,14,CASSPPSNRYEQYF,TGTGCCAGCTCACCTCCTAGCAATCGGTACGAGCAGTACTTC
TRBD2,TRBJ2-3,TRBV10-2,few,15,CASSPGLAEVDTQYF,TGCGCCAGCTCCCCGGGACTAGCGGAGGTAGATACGCAGTATTTT
TRBD2,TRBJ2-7,TRBV6-5,few,16,CASSYSTGGASYEQYF,TGTGCCAGCAGTTACTCGACGGGAGGAGCGTCCTACGAGCAGTACTTC
TRBD1,TRBJ1-1,TRBV7-2,few,15,CASSLQTGGGTEAFF,TGTGCCAGCAGCTTACAAACAGGGGGAGGCACTGAAGCTTTCTTT
.,TRBJ1-2,TRBV4-3,.,15,CASSQERASAYGYTF,TGCGCCAGCAGCCAAGAGCGGGCGAGTGCCTATGGCTACACCTTC
TRBD2,TRBJ2-3,TRBV5-1,few,14,CATTSGSQADTQYF,TGCGCCACGACTAGCGGGAGTCAAGCAGATACGCAGTATTTT
.,TRBJ2-2,TRBV21-1,many,16,CASSKGSGGNTGELFF,TGTGCCAGCAGCAAAGGCTCAGGGGGGAACACCGGGGAGCTGTTTTTT
.,TRBJ2-1,TRBV11-2,.,13,CASSLEPGAEQFF,TGTGCCAGCAGCTTAGAACCCGGGGCTGAGCAGTTCTTC
.,TRBJ2-5,TRBV27,.,16,CASSPSSLEVQETQYF,TGTGCCAGCAGTCCATCTTCACTAGAGGTACAAGAGACCCAGTACTTC
.,TRBJ2-2,TRBV6-2/TRBV6-3,many,14,CAIPGRVGTGELFF,TGTGCCATCCCCGGACGGGTGGGGACCGGGGAGCTGTTTTTT
.,TRBJ1-1,TRBV5-1,.,14,CASSLGVSNTEAFF,TGCGCCAGCAGCTTGGGGGTTTCGAACACTGAAGCTTTCTTT